This TCR beta chain was observed in a study of blood T cell repertoires in COVID-19. Whole-study context: From T cells, B-cell-depleted T cells, or PBMCs came the material, which was cDNA or gDNA.

Deletions cut 4 bases from V and 6 bases from J, with 18 bases between. The germline V gene has CDR1 MNHEY and CDR2 SVGEGT. The CDR3 loop spans 15 amino acids. This clone was found a few times. The method was immunoSEQ multiplex PCR; TCRdb's version includes in-frame clones alone and lacks a portion of them. This sample has more than 250,000 clones, with about nine tenths found just once. What was sequenced was peripheral blood. The chain employs TRBV6-2 or TRBV6-3 and TRBJ1-2, with a possible D match to TRBD1 (5 bases). This TCR derives from a woman aged 50 to 60 with COVID-19, enrolled during active disease. Written as DNA, the CDR3 is TGTGCCAGCAGTTTTAACAGGTTAATAGAGAATGGCTACACCTTC. Protein product: CASSFNRLIENGYTF.